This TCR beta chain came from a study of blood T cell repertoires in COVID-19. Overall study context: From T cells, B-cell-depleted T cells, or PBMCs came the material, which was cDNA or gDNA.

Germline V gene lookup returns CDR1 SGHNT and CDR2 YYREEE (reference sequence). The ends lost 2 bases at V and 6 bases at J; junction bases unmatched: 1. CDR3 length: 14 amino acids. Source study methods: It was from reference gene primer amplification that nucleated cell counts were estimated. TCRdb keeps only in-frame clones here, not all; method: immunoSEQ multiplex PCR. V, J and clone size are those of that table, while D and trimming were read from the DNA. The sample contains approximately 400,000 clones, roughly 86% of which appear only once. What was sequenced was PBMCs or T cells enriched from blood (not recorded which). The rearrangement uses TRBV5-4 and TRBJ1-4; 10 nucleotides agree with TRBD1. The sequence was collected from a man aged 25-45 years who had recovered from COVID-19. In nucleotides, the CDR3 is TGTGCCAGCAGCTTAGGACAGGGGGATGAAAAACTGTTTTTT. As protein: CASSLGQGDEKLFF.